The clone carrying this TCR beta chain was detected a few times. Its cognate antigen is unknown. Germline CDR1 reads SEHNR; CDR2 reads FQNEAQ (reference sequence). This CDR3 has 13 residues. Trimming shortened V by 4 bases and J by 7 bases, and 13 bases separated the two germline ends. The entry originates in a study of vaccination and CD4 T cells after COVID-19. Sequenced with the Oncomine TCR Beta short-read assay was DNA taken from cultured CD4+ T cells. Genomic DNA was extracted from cultured CD4+ T cells. One entry per CDR3 protein, called by TCRdb with MiXCR from the PCR reads. Of about 20,000 distinct CDR3 sequences in the sample, about 40% were seen once. Findings and caveats of the study: Spike mono-reactivity marked 304 of 307 vaccine-specific clones in convalescent patients.

The time point denotes: late sampling 161 to 241 days after vaccination in three convalescent patients. Described treatment: roughly 10-day PBMC culture with coronavirus spike peptide pools or control peptides (ViraFEST assay). Culture conditions combined a few million PBMCs per well with roughly 10 IU/ml IL-2 and 8.5 to 10 ug/ml peptide pools. Negative selection was the method that isolated CD4+ T cells after around 10 days of culture. J is TRBJ1-2 and V is TRBV7-9, with a tentative D call TRBD1 (6 bases). Sequencing was performed on CD4+ T cells from blood, cultured in vitro, taken about 7 months after SARS-CoV-2 vaccination. The receptor was derived from a human donor who had recovered from COVID-19. The CDR3 nucleotides are TGTGCCAGCAGCTGGACAGAGCTAGGTGGCTACACCTTC. This codes for CASSWTELGGYTF.